This T cell receptor (beta chain) was identified in a study of Graves' ophthalmopathy and Graves' hyperthyroidism. On the study more broadly: Absence of ophthalmopathy within 18 months of follow-up defined stable hyperthyroidism. Study findings and constraints: The authors also found most expanded thyroid clonotypes above 0.001 frequency in blood. Forecasting of ophthalmopathy progression by the model achieved approximately 70% sensitivity and 72.22% specificity.

Ineligible for inclusion were patients with other autoimmune diseases, uncontrolled infections, pregnancy or lactation. This CDR3 has 12 residues. Germline loops: CDR1 SQVTM, CDR2 ANQGSEA. Trimming left V 5 bases short and J 4 bases short, with 12 bases between. Points on this clonotype: Its target is unknown.

Transcripts of RNA were the source for amplifying TCR beta CDR3 regions. The authors performed first-round RT-PCR with HTBI primers and then a second-round multiplex PCR. MiXCR, applied by TCRdb to the multiplex PCR reads, yields one record per CDR3 protein. Of 900,000 to 1,200,000 distinct CDR3 sequences listed, about two fifths are singletons. Sequenced: peripheral blood or thyroid tissue (not recorded which). The gene calls are TRBV29-1 and TRBJ2-7; tentative D call: TRBD1 (6 bases). The clonotype comes from an adult man with Graves' hyperthyroidism. CDR3 coding DNA: TGCAGCGTTTCCAGGGGTAGGTACGAGCAGTACTTC. Translated: CSVSRGRYEQYF.